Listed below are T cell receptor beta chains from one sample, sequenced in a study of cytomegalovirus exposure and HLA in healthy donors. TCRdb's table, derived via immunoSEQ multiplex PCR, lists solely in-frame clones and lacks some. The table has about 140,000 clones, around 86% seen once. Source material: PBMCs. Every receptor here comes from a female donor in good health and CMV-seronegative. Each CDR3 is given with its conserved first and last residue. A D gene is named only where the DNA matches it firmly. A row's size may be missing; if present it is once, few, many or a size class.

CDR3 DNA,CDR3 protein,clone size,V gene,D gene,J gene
TGTGCCAGCAGCACCCGACAGGCGGAGACCCAGTACTTC,CASSTRQAETQYF,-,TRBV5-4,-,TRBJ2-5
TGTGCCACCAGCCTTTCTATGACATCTTATAATGAAAAACTGTTTTTT,CATSLSMTSYNEKLFF,-,TRBV15,-,TRBJ1-4
TGTGCCAGCAGTTACGGGGAGAGGAAGCCCCAGCATTTT,CASSYGERKPQHF,-,TRBV6-5,-,TRBJ1-5
TGTGCCAGCAGCCCCGGAGCTACAGGGGAGCAGTACTTC,CASSPGATGEQYF,-,TRBV7-9,-,TRBJ2-7
TGTGCCAGCAGTTTAAGGCCAGGGAATGGCTACACCTTC,CASSLRPGNGYTF,-,TRBV28,-,TRBJ1-2
TGTGCCAGCAGCTCCGGACAGGGGGCGAAAGGAGCTTTCTTT,CASSSGQGAKGAFF,-,TRBV11-3,TRBD1,TRBJ1-1
TGTGCCAGCAGCCCCCGGACTAGCGGCCCTAGCACAGATACGCAGTATTTT,CASSPRTSGPSTDTQYF,-,TRBV7-9,TRBD2,TRBJ2-3
TGTGCCAGTAGCCCAACAGGACAGGGGCATCAGCCCCAGCATTTT,CASSPTGQGHQPQHF,-,TRBV19,TRBD1,TRBJ1-5
TGTGCCACCAGCAGAGTTAGTTCTTCCTACGAGCAGTACTTC,CATSRVSSSYEQYF,-,TRBV15,-,TRBJ2-7
TGTGCCAGTAGTAGGGCAGACAATCAGCCCCAGCATTTT,CASSRADNQPQHF,-,TRBV19,-,TRBJ1-5
TGTGCCAGCAGTTTCGACACGAGCTCCTACAATGAGCAGTTCTTC,CASSFDTSSYNEQFF,few,TRBV2,-,TRBJ2-1
TGTGCCACGGGGCGGCGGGAGCAAGATACGCAGTATTTT,CATGRREQDTQYF,few,TRBV6-5,TRBD2,TRBJ2-3
TGTGCCAGCAGCCGGGGACAGGGGATAACCGGGGAGCTGTTTTTT,CASSRGQGITGELFF,-,TRBV7-8,TRBD1,TRBJ2-2
TGTGCCAGCCACAGGGGGAACACTGAAGCTTTCTTT,CASHRGNTEAFF,-,TRBV7-9,TRBD1,TRBJ1-1
TGTGCCAGCAGTTTCGGAGTTATCTACGAGCAGTACTTC,CASSFGVIYEQYF,-,TRBV27,-,TRBJ2-7
TGCGCCATCGATTACTCAGGGGGCCAGCCCCAGCATTTT,CAIDYSGGQPQHF,-,TRBV23-1,TRBD1,TRBJ1-5
TGTGCCAGCAGCTCGGTCGGGACAGGGGGCGGGTCCTACAATGAGCAGTTCTTC,CASSSVGTGGGSYNEQFF,-,TRBV7-9,TRBD1,TRBJ2-1
TGTGCCTGGAGTGGGGGGACAGGACGTATTCAGTACTTC,CAWSGGTGRIQYF,-,TRBV30,TRBD1,TRBJ2-4
TGTGCCAGCAGCCATCATGGGGACAGTATTAATTCACCCCTCCACTTT,CASSHHGDSINSPLHF,few,TRBV5-6,TRBD1,TRBJ1-6
TGTGCCAGCAGCTTAGACAGCGGGAGCTCCTACAATGAGCAGTTCTTC,CASSLDSGSSYNEQFF,once,TRBV7-6,TRBD2,TRBJ2-1
TGTGCCAGCAGCGAAGGACTAGCCCGCGAGCAGTACTTC,CASSEGLAREQYF,-,TRBV4-2,TRBD2,TRBJ2-7
TGCGCCAGCAGCTTTAATTCTGGGGAGGACACCATATATTTT,CASSFNSGEDTIYF,-,TRBV5-1,-,TRBJ1-3
TGCGCCAGCAGTGATCGGGACTTTTACACCGGGGAGCTGTTTTTT,CASSDRDFYTGELFF,-,TRBV10-1,-,TRBJ2-2
TGTGCCAGCAATGACAGATATCCCGGGGAGCTGTTTTTT,CASNDRYPGELFF,-,TRBV28,-,TRBJ2-2
TGTGCCAGCAGTTTTGGACAGGGGATCAATGAGCAGTTCTTC,CASSFGQGINEQFF,-,TRBV27,TRBD1,TRBJ2-1
TGCGCCAGCAGTGGAGGTCAGTTGCCCCTCCACTTT,CASSGGQLPLHF,-,TRBV10-2,-,TRBJ1-6
TGCGCCAGCAGCTTGGTGGCGGGGATGGATCAGCCCCAGCATTTT,CASSLVAGMDQPQHF,-,TRBV5-1,-,TRBJ1-5
TGCGCCAGCAGCTTGAGGCAGGGTAACACTGAAGCTTTCTTT,CASSLRQGNTEAFF,-,TRBV5-1,-,TRBJ1-1
TGTGCCAGCAGCGCCCAGGACTCCTACAATGAGCAGTTCTTC,CASSAQDSYNEQFF,-,TRBV9,-,TRBJ2-1
TGTGCCAGAAGCTTTAAGAGTCATCAGCCCCAGCATTTT,CARSFKSHQPQHF,-,TRBV5-3,-,TRBJ1-5
TGTGCCAGCAGCTTAGGTCCAGGGTTTTCTTACGAGCAGTACTTC,CASSLGPGFSYEQYF,-,TRBV7-9,-,TRBJ2-7
TGTGCCAGCAGCCCTAAAACAGGGGGACCCTACGAGCAGTACTTC,CASSPKTGGPYEQYF,-,TRBV7-2,TRBD1,TRBJ2-7
TGTGCCAGCAGCGTAGATTGGACAGTGGGAGGCTACACCTTC,CASSVDWTVGGYTF,-,TRBV9,-,TRBJ1-2
TGCGCCAGCAGCTTGGGTGGGCCCTTGGACATTCAGTACTTC,CASSLGGPLDIQYF,-,TRBV5-1,-,TRBJ2-4
TGTGCCAGCAGTGGATCCGGGACAAGGAACACTGAAGCTTTCTTT,CASSGSGTRNTEAFF,-,TRBV27,-,TRBJ1-1
TGTGCCAGCAGTACACAGGGGGCGCTGGGTACGCAGTATTTT,CASSTQGALGTQYF,-,TRBV6-5,TRBD1,TRBJ2-3
TGTGCCAGCAGTTTATCACAGCCTGATACGCAGTATTTT,CASSLSQPDTQYF,once,TRBV27,-,TRBJ2-3
TGTGCCAGCACCCCTTTGGCCTCCTCGAGCACAGATACGCAGTATTTT,CASTPLASSSTDTQYF,-,TRBV27,-,TRBJ2-3
TGCGCCAGCCGCTCTAGCGGGAGTGTGGGAGATACGCAGTATTTT,CASRSSGSVGDTQYF,-,TRBV5-1,TRBD2,TRBJ2-3
TGCAGCGTTCAATACAGGGATGACAGCGAGCAGTACTTC,CSVQYRDDSEQYF,-,TRBV29-1,-,TRBJ2-7
TGCGCCAGCAGCCCCCGGACAGGAAGGCTTGAAGCTTTCTTT,CASSPRTGRLEAFF,-,TRBV4-1,TRBD1,TRBJ1-1
TGTGCCAGCAGTGATCTGAGGAGAGACGCCTACAATGAGCAGTTCTTC,CASSDLRRDAYNEQFF,-,TRBV2,-,TRBJ2-1
TGCGCCAGCAGCTTGGGGACGGGGGACCTTAATCAGCCCCAGCATTTT,CASSLGTGDLNQPQHF,-,TRBV5-1,-,TRBJ1-5
TGTGCCAGCAGTCAGACAGGGGGCGGCAATCAGCCCCAGCATTTT,CASSQTGGGNQPQHF,-,TRBV13,TRBD1,TRBJ1-5
TGTGCCAGCAGTTTCGGGGATCAGCGGAATCAGCCCCAGCATTTT,CASSFGDQRNQPQHF,few,TRBV28,-,TRBJ1-5
TGTGCCAGCAGCCAAGAAGTAGCGGGACTGAACGAGCAGTACTTC,CASSQEVAGLNEQYF,-,TRBV4-2,TRBD2,TRBJ2-7
TGTGCCAGCAGCCCCTCCCAGACTAGCGTATCCTACAATGAGCAGTTCTTC,CASSPSQTSVSYNEQFF,few,TRBV7-9,TRBD2,TRBJ2-1
TGTGCCAGCAGCCCCGGGACAGATCAGTTCTTC,CASSPGTDQFF,-,TRBV7-2,TRBD1,TRBJ2-1